The 9 T cell receptor beta chains in this list originate from one sample, sequenced in a study of blood T cells in healthy people across ages. With a J-beta primer mix and a sample-barcoded 5' primer, a second PCR ran roughly 6 to 11 cycles. TCRdb analysed the 5' RACE reads with MiXCR anew, one entry per CDR3 protein. The table has about 1.7 million distinct CDR3 sequences, 28% seen once. The sequenced material came from blood. These receptors were obtained from a woman in her twenties or thirties in good health.

This clonotype was observed many times. This chain uses TRBV18 with TRBJ2-7; no reliable D call. Germline V lookup: CDR1 KGHSH, CDR2 LQKENI. V shed 3 bases and J shed 2 bases, with 11 bases lying between them. This CDR3 is 14 amino acids long. CDR3 coding DNA: TGTGCCAGCTCACCGGGGTTTGATCCCTACGAGCAGTACTTC. Its translation: CASSPGFDPYEQYF.

This chain links TRBV20-1 with TRBJ1-1, with 9 bases that match TRBD1. CDR3 size: 14 residues. Germline V CDR1 and CDR2: DFQATT, SNEGSKA (reference sequence). Trimming cost V 5 bases and J 4 bases; bases outside gene matches: 8. The CDR3 region is CSADRGQGGTEAFF. DNA of the CDR3: TGCAGTGCTGACAGGGGACAGGGTGGCACTGAAGCTTTCTTT.

This clonotype was observed a handful of times. One junction end disagrees with the germline gene, perhaps due to a read error. The chain is built from TRBV10-1 and TRBJ2-3; D might be TRBD1 or TRBD2, each matching 5 bases. The CDR3 totals 13 residues. Germline CDR1 and CDR2: WNHNN and SYGVQD (reference sequence). CDR3 bases: TGTGCCAGCAGTGAGGGGTTTCGGGATACGCAGTATTTT. Translating it yields CASSEGFRDTQYF.

This clonotype has a handful of counts. Here the CDR3 reads CSVRTGDNHGYTF. DNA for the CDR3: TGCAGCGTTAGGACAGGGGATAATCATGGCTACACCTTC. The chain employs TRBV29-1 and TRBJ1-2, with 9 bases identical to TRBD1. Germline assignment: CDR1 SQVTM and CDR2 ANQGSEA. CDR3 length: 13 residues. V lost 5 bases and J lost 6; bases outside the gene matches: 7.

The rearrangement links TRBV7-2 to TRBJ2-5; 8 nucleotides align to TRBD2. The junction had 9 bases not matched to a gene; V was cut back by 4 bases and J by 2 bases. Germline CDR1 SGHTA, CDR2 FQGNSA. The CDR3 contains 16 residues. The CDR3 DNA reads as TGTGCCAGCAGCTCGGCCCCCGGGGGGGCTCAAGAGACCCAGTACTTC. Translating gives CASSSAPGGAQETQYF. The entire variable domain, with the rest obtained from reference TRBV7-2 and TRBJ2-5, is as follows: GAGVSQSPSNKVTEKGKDVELRCDPISGHTALYWYRQSLGQGLEFLIYFQGNSAPDKSGLPSDRFSAERTGGSVSTLTIQRTQQEDSAVYLCASSSAPGGAQETQYFGPGTRLLVL.

V and J are TRBV7-2 and TRBJ2-3; D is unclear. With 4 bases removed from V and 2 bases from J, the gap between germline ends came to 10 bases. The CDR3 has 14 amino acids. The germline V gene has CDR1 SGHTA and CDR2 FQGNSA. This chain's CDR3 is CASSSPPYTDTQYF. CDR3 DNA sequence: TGTGCCAGCAGCTCCCCACCCTACACAGATACGCAGTATTTT. Variable domain in full (rest from reference TRBV7-2 and TRBJ2-3): GAGVSQSPSNKVTEKGKDVELRCDPISGHTALYWYRQSLGQGLEFLIYFQGNSAPDKSGLPSDRFSAERTGGSVSTLTIQRTQQEDSAVYLCASSSPPYTDTQYFGPGTRLTVL.

As to this clonotype: A much bigger clone sits one base away, suggesting this may be a read error. The chain carries TRBV7-8 and TRBJ2-3; D may be TRBD2 (5 bases). This CDR3 has 16 amino acids. From germline, CDR1 is SGHVS and CDR2 FQNEAQ. The CDR3 here is CVSSNLEREGADTQYF. The DNA for the CDR3 is TGTGTCAGCAGCAACCTGGAGAGGGAAGGAGCAGATACGCAGTATTTT. The variable domain in full, with the rest retrieved from reference TRBV7-8 and TRBJ2-3, is GAGVSQSPRYKVAKRGQDVALRCDPISGHVSLFWYQQALGQGPEFLTYFQNEAQLDKSGLPSDRFFAERPEGSVSTLKIQRTQQEDSAVYLCVSSNLEREGADTQYFGPGTRLTVL.

There are many counts of this clonotype. The chain employs TRBV7-3 and TRBJ2-5; no clear D gene. The CDR3 length is 13 residues. Germline CDR1 and CDR2: SGHTA and FQGTGA. The V and J ends lost 5 bases and 5 bases respectively, with 12 bases between them. CDR3 sequence reads: CASSLSHGETQYF. The CDR3 region has the DNA TGTGCCAGCAGCCTAAGCCACGGGGAGACCCAGTACTTC. The complete variable domain, with remaining parts taken from reference TRBV7-3 and TRBJ2-5, reads GAGVSQTPSNKVTEKGKYVELRCDPISGHTALYWYRQSLGQGPEFLIYFQGTGAADDSGLPNDRFFAVRPEGSVSTLKIQRTERGDSAVYLCASSLSHGETQYFGPGTRLLVL.

J is TRBJ2-7 and V is TRBV14; 7 positions agree with TRBD1. This CDR3 has 14 amino acids. With 5 bases clipped from V and 3 bases from J, the junction kept 7 bases outside the gene matches. Germline V CDR1 and CDR2: SGHDN, FVKESK. CDR3 nucleotide sequence: TGTGCCAGCAGCATACGGGACAGAATCTACGAGCAGTACTTC. It yields the protein CASSIRDRIYEQYF.